This T cell receptor beta chain derives from a study of metastatic and nonmetastatic thyroid tumors. Overall study: Comparative analysis of repertoires was undertaken across blood and tumor or nodule tissue obtained from malignant and benign thyroid patients.

The germline V gene has CDR1 LNHDA and CDR2 SQIVND (reference sequence). CDR3 size: 12 residues. V was clipped by 7 bases and J by 6 bases, with 12 bases between them. None of the patients had undergone any treatment ahead of thyroid surgery. In the source study's methods: Between-group CDR3 differences, defined by clinicopathological status, yielded a distant-metastasis classifier for papillary thyroid cancer. TCRdb reprocessed the PCR reads via MiXCR. TCRdb's processing, not the authors', yielded these V and J calls. In the table there are 45,000 to 50,000 clones, less than 25% of which are singletons.

The chain uses TRBV19 and TRBJ1-1; maybe TRBD1 (5 bases). This TCR was recovered from a male donor with papillary thyroid cancer or a benign thyroid nodule (not recorded which). Some clones in this sample may be carry-over from other donors' samples. Material for sequencing was blood. The CDR3 protein is CASNLGVSEAFF. CDR3 DNA sequence: TGTGCCAGTAATCTGGGGGTCTCTGAAGCTTTCTTT.